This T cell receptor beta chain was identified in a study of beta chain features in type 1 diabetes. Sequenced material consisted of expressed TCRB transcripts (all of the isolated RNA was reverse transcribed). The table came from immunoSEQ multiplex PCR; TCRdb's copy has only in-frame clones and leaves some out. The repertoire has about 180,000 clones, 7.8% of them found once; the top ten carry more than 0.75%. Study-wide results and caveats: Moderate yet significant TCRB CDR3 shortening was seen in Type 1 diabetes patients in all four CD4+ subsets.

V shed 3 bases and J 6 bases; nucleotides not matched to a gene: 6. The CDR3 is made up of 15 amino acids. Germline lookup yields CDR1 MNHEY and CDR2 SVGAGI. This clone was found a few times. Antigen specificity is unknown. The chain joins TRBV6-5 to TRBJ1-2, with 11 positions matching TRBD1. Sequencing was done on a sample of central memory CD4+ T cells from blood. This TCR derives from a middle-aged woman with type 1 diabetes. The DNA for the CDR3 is TGTGCCAGCAGTTATTGGGAGGGACAGGGGGATGGCTACACCTTC. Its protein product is CASSYWEGQGDGYTF.